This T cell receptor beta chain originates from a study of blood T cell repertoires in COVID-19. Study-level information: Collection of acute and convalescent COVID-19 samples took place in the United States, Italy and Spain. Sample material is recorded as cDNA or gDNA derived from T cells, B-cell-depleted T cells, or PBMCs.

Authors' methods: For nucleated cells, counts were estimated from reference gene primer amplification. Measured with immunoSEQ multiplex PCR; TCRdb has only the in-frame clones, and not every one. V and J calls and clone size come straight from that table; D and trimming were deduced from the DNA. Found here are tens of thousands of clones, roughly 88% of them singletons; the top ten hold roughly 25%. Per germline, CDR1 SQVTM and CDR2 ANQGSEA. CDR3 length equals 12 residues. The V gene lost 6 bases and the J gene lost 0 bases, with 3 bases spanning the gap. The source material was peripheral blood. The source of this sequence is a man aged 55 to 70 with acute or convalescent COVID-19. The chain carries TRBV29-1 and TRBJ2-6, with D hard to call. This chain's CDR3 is CSVSSGANVLTF. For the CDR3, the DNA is TGCAGCGTGAGCTCTGGGGCCAACGTCCTGACTTTC.